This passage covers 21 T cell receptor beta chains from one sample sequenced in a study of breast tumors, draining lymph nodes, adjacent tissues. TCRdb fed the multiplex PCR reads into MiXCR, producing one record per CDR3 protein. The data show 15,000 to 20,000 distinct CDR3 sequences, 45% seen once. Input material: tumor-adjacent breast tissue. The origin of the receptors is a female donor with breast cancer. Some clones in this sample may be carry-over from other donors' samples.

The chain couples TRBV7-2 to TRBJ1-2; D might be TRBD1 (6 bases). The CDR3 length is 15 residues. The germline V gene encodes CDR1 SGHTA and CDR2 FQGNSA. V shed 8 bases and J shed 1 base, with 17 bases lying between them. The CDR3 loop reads CASGTGTIFNYGYTF. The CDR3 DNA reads TGTGCCAGCGGTACCGGGACAATTTTTAACTATGGCTACACCTTC.

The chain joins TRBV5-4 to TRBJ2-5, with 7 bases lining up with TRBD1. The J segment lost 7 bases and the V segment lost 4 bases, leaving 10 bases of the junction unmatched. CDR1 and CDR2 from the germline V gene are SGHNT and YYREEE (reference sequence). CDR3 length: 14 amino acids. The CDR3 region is CASSPGTAPRTQYF. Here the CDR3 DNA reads TGTGCCAGCAGCCCGGGGACAGCGCCGAGGACCCAGTACTTC.

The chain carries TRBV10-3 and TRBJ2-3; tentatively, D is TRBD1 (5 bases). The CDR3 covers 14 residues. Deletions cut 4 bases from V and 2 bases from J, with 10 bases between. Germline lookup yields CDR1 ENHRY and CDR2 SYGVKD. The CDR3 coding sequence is TGTGCCATCAGTGCAAGGGGAAACACAGATACGCAGTATTTT. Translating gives CAISARGNTDTQYF.

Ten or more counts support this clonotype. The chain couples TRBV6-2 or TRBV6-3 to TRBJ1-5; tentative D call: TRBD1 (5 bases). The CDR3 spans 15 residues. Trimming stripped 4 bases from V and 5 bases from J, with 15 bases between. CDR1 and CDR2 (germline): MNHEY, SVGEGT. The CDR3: CASSSPTGPYQPQHF. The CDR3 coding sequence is TGTGCCAGCAGTTCGCCAACAGGACCCTATCAGCCCCAGCATTTT.

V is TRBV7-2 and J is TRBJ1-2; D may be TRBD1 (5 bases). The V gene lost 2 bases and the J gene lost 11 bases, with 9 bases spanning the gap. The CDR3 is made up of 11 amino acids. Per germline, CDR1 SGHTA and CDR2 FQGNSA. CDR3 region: CASSLRDAYTF. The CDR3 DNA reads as TGTGCCAGCAGCTTACGGGACGCGTACACCTTC.

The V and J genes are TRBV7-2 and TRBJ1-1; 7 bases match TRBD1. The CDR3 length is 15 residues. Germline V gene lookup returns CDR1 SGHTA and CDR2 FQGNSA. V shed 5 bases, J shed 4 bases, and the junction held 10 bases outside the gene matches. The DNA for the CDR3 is TGTGCCAGCAGCAGCCATGCAGGGGGGGGCACTGAAGCTTTCTTT. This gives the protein CASSSHAGGGTEAFF.

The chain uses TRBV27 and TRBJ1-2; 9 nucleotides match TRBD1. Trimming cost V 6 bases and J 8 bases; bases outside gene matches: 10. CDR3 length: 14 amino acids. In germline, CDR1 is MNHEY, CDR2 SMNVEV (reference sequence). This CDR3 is CASRPLGTGNGYTF. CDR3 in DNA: TGTGCCAGCAGGCCGCTTGGGACAGGGAACGGCTACACCTTC.

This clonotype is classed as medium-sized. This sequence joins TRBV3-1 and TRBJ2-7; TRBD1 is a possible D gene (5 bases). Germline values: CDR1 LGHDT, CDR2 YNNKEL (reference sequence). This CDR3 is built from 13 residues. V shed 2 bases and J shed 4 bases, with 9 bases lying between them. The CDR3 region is CASSQRDSYEQYF. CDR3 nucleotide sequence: TGTGCCAGCAGCCAAAGAGACAGTTACGAGCAGTACTTC.

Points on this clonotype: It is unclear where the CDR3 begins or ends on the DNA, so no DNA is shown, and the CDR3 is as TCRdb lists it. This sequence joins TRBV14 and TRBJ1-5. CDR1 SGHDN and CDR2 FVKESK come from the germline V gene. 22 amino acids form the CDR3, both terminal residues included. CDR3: CASSQDRSYEQYFGPGNQPQHF.

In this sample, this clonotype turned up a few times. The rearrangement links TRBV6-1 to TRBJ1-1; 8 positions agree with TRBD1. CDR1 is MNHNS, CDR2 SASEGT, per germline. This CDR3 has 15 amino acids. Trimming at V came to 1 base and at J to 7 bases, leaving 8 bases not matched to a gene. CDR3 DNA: TGTGCCAGCAGTGAAGTCGGCCAGGGGACAGGTGAAGCTTTCTTT. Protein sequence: CASSEVGQGTGEAFF.

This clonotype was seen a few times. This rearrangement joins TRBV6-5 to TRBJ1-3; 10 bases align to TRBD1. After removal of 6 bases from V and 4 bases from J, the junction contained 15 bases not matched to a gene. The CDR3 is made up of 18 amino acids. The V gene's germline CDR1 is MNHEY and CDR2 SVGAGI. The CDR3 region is CASSPWTGGVRPGNTIYF. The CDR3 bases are TGTGCCAGCAGCCCCTGGACAGGGGGAGTTAGACCAGGAAACACCATATATTTT.

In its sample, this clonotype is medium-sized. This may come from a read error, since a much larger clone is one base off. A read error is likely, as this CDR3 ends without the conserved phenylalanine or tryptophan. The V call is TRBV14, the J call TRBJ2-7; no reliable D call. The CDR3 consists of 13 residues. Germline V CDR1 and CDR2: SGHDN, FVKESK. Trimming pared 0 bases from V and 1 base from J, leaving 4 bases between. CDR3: CASSQDRSYEQYS. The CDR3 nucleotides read TGTGCCAGCAGCCAAGATCGTTCCTACGAGCAGTACTCC.

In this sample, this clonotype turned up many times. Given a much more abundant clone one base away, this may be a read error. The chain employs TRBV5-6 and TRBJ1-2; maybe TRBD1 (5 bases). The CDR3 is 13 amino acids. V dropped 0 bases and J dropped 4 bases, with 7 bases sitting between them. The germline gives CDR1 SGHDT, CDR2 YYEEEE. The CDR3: CASSLDGTYGYTF. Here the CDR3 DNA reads TGTGCCAGCAGCTTGGACGGGACCTATGGCTACACCTTC.

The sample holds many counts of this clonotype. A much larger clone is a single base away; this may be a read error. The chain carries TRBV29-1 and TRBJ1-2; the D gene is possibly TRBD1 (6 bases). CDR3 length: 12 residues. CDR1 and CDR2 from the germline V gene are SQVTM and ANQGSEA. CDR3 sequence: CGVAVGAGGYTF. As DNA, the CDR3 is TGCGGCGTTGCTGTGGGGGCGGGCGGCTACACCTTC.

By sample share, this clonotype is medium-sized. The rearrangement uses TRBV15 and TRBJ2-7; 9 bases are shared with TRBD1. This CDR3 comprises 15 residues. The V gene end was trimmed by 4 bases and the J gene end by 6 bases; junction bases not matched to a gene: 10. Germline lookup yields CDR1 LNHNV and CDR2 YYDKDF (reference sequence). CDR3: CATSIRLGQGREQYF. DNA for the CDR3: TGTGCCACCAGCATCCGTCTGGGACAGGGACGCGAGCAGTACTTC.

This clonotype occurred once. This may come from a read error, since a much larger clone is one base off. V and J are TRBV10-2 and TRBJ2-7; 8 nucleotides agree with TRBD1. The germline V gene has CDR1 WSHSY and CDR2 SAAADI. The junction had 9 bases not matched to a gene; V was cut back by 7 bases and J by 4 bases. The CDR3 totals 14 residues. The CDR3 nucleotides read TGCGCCAGCACCGGGACAGGATGGGGATACGAGCAGTACTTC. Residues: CASTGTGWGYEQYF.

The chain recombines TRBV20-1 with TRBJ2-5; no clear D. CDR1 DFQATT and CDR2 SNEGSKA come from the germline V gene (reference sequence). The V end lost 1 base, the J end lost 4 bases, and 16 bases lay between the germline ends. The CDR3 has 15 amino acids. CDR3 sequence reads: CSARVDFEYPETQYF. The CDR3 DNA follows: TGCAGTGCTAGAGTTGACTTCGAGTACCCAGAGACCCAGTACTTC.

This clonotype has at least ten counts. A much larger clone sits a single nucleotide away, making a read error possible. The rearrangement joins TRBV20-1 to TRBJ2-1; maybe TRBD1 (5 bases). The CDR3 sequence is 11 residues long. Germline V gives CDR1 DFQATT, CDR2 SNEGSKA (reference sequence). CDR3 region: CSATTGNEQSF. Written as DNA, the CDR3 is TGCAGTGCTACCACAGGCAATGAGCAGTCCTTC.

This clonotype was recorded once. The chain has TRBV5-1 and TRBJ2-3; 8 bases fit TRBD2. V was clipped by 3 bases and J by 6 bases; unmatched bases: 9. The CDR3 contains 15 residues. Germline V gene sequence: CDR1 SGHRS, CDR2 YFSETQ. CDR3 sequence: CASSSSGRAIDTQYF. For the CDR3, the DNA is TGCGCCAGCAGCTCGTCCGGGAGGGCGATCGATACGCAGTATTTT.

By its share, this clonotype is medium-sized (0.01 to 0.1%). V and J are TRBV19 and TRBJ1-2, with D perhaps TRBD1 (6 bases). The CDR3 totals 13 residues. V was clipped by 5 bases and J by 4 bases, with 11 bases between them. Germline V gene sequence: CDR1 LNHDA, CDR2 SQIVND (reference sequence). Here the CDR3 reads CASSGTPLYGYTF. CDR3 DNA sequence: TGTGCCAGTAGTGGGACACCCCTCTATGGCTACACCTTC.

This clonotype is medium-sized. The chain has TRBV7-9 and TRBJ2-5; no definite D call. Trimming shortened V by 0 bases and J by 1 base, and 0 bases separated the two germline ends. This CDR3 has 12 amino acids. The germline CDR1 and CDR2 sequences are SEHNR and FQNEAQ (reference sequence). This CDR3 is CASSLAQETQYF. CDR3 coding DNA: TGTGCCAGCAGCTTAGCCCAAGAGACCCAGTACTTC.